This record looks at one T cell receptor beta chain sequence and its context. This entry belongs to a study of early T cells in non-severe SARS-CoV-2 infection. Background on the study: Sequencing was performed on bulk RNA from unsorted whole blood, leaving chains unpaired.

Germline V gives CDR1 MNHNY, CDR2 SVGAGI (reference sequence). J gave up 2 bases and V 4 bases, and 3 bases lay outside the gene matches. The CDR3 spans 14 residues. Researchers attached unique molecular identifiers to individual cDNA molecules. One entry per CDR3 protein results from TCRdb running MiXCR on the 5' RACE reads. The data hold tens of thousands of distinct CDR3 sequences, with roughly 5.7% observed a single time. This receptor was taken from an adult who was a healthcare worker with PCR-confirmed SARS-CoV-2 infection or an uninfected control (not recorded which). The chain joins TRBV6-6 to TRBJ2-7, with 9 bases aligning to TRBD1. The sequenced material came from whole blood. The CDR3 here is CASSFRDRAYEQYF. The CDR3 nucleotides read TGTGCCAGCAGTTTCCGGGACAGGGCCTACGAGCAGTACTTC.